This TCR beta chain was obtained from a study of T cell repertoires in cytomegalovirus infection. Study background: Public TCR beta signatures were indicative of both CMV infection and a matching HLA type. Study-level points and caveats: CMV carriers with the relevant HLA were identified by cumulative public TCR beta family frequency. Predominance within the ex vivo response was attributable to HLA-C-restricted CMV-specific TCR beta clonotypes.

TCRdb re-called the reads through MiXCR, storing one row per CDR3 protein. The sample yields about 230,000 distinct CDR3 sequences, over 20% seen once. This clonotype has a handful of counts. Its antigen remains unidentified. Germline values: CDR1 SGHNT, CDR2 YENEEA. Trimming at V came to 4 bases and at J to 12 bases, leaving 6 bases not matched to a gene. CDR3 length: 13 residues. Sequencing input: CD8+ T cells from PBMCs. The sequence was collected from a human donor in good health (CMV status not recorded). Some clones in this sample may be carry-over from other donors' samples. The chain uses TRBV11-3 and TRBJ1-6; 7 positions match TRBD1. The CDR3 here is CASSSGTVGPLHF. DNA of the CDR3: TGTGCCAGCAGCTCTGGGACAGTTGGACCCCTCCACTTT. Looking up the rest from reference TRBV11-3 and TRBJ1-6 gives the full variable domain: EAGVVQSPRYKIIEKKQPVAFWCNPISGHNTLYWYLQNLGQGPELLIRYENEEAVDDSQLPKDRFSAERLKGVDSTLKIQPAELGDSAVYLCASSSGTVGPLHFGNGTRLTVT.